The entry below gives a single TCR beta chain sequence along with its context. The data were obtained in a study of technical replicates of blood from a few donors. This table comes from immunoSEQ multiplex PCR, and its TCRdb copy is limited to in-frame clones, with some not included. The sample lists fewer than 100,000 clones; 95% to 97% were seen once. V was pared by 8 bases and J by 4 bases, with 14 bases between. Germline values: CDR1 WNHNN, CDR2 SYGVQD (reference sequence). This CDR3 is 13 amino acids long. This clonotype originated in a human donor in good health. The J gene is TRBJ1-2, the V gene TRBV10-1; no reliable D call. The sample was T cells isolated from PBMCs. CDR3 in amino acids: CASSSTELYGYTF. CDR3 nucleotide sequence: TGCGCCAGCTCTAGTACGGAGCTCTATGGCTACACCTTC.